This TCR beta chain derives from a study of OX40 agonist ivuxolimab in advanced cancers. TCRdb keeps only in-frame clones here, not all; method: immunoSEQ multiplex PCR. The sample includes some 70,000 clones, about nine tenths seen only once; the top ten take roughly 8%. On cycle 4 day 1 and cycle 7 day 1, as well as at baseline, blood was sampled. The V end was cut by 2 bases, the J end by 3 bases, with 8 bases between. Germline CDR1 reads SGHTA; CDR2 reads FQGNSA. The CDR3 extends over 14 amino acids. Source: CD4+ or CD8+ T cells sorted from blood, taken in a trial of the OX40 agonist ivuxolimab. J is TRBJ2-1 and V is TRBV7-2; D is uncertain. This sequence originates from an adult with an advanced solid tumor such as melanoma, head and neck, liver or kidney cancer. The CDR3 protein is CASSLSPSYNEQFF. In nucleotides, the CDR3 is TGTGCCAGCAGCTTAAGCCCCAGCTACAATGAGCAGTTCTTC.